The entry that follows covers one TCR beta chain sequence. Its antigen is unknown. No base quality information exists; no much larger clone differs at one position. Measured from the cysteine to the phenylalanine, the CDR3 is 15 residues long. The CDR3 DNA has 45 bases and is translated from base 1. Here V drops 6 bases and J drops 7 bases, and the junction holds 11 bases not matched to any gene. The germline V gene yields MDHEN for CDR1 and SYDVKM for CDR2. These data are taken from a study of T cell changes during pregnancy in multiple sclerosis (dated by TCRdb to between 2018 and 2021). Notes on the research overall: The study looked at changes in the T cell repertoire across pregnancy in women with multiple sclerosis.

Preparation of the library involved the immunoSEQ multiplex PCR assay. The table was pulled from immuneACCESS by TCRdb, which kept in-frame rearrangements only. Such tables lose some clones; where checked, under half of the loss comes from unresolved V genes, and the rest has no known cause. The sample data list about 98,000 clones, and under 95% of these were observed just once. About 2% of the sample belongs to the ten largest clones. This receptor was obtained from a female donor in good health, enrolled as a control in a pregnancy study. The sample was peripheral blood, taken after pregnancy. The rearranged segments are TRBV28 and TRBJ2-7, and 11 bases in between align with TRBD2. The CDR3 here reads CASSPGLAGVLEQYF. The DNA reads TGTGCCAGCAGCCCCGGACTAGCGGGCGTCTTGGAGCAGTACTTC.